The text below deals with one T cell receptor beta chain. Its matching antigen is unknown. The data were taken from a study of T cells in Graves' hyperthyroidism and ophthalmopathy. Findings and caveats of the study: Blood also carried most thyroid clonotypes expanded above 0.001.

Amplification yielded TCR beta CDR3 regions, with RNA transcripts as the source. When the TCR CDR3 underwent first-round RT-PCR, the HTBI primer set was used. Via MiXCR, TCRdb re-called the multiplex PCR reads, giving one row per CDR3 protein. The sample holds hundreds of thousands of distinct CDR3 sequences, 15% to 18% seen once. J was trimmed by 6 bases and V by 4 bases; bases with no gene match: 3. The CDR3 extends over 14 amino acids. From germline, CDR1 is LGHNA and CDR2 YNFKEQ. The receptor's source is a woman in her late teens or twenties with Graves' hyperthyroidism. V and J are TRBV4-2 and TRBJ1-5; TRBD1 matches 10 bases. The sample taken for sequencing was blood. Written as DNA, the CDR3 is TGTGCCAGCAGCCCTAGGACAGGGGGTCAGCCCCAGCATTTT. Residues: CASSPRTGGQPQHF.